One sample yielded the 9 T cell receptor beta chains listed below, sequenced in a study of blood T cells in healthy people across ages. Sample-barcoded 5' priming and a J-beta primer mix drove a second PCR of 7 to 11 cycles. TCRdb used MiXCR to reprocess the 5' RACE reads, holding one entry per CDR3 protein. This sample has some 690,000 distinct CDR3 sequences, with roughly 20% found just once. The specimen was blood. The receptors stem from a man between 65 and 79 years old in good health.

This clonotype was seen more than once but under ten times. V is TRBV2 and J is TRBJ2-3; 8 nucleotides match TRBD1. Germline CDR1 SNHLY, CDR2 FYNNEI. Losses at the gene ends were 4 bases for V and 2 bases for J; bases not matched to a gene: 5. The CDR3 extends over 15 amino acids. CDR3 amino acids: CASSARTGNTDTQYF. CDR3 in DNA: TGTGCCAGCAGTGCCCGGACAGGGAACACAGATACGCAGTATTTT.

The J gene is TRBJ2-5, the V gene TRBV7-6; D might be TRBD1 (6 bases). From germline, CDR1 is SGHVS and CDR2 FNYEAQ. This CDR3 region has 16 residues. The V end was cut by 0 bases, the J end by 0 bases, with 11 bases between. CDR3 nucleotide sequence: TGTGCCAGCAGCTTAGCGGCAGGACAGAACCAAGAGACCCAGTACTTC. It codes for CASSLAAGQNQETQYF.

V usage is TRBV6-6 and J usage is TRBJ2-3, with D unresolved. The V gene's germline CDR1 is MNHNY and CDR2 SVGAGI (reference sequence). V lost 8 bases and J 3 bases, leaving 15 bases between the germline ends. This CDR3 comprises 14 residues. The CDR3 DNA is TGTGCCAGCGTCGAAACCACAGATACAGATACGCAGTATTTT. This encodes CASVETTDTDTQYF.

This clonotype was seen only a few times. Given a much more abundant clone one base away, this may be a read error. As the CDR3 is not closed by the conserved phenylalanine or tryptophan, this likely results from a read error. The chain carries TRBV3-1 and TRBJ2-5; tentatively, D is TRBD1 or TRBD2 (6 bases each). The tail of the sequence fits TRBJ2-1 better, so the J call may be wrong. Germline V gene data show CDR1 as LGHDT and CDR2 as YNNKEL (reference sequence). This CDR3 has 11 residues. CDR3 in amino acids: CASSWGRGQFS. The DNA for the CDR3 is TGTGCCAGCAGCTGGGGGCGGGGACAGTTCTCC.

Notes on this clonotype: The CDR3 carries no conserved terminal phenylalanine or tryptophan, so it likely arises from a read error. The chain employs TRBV3-1 and TRBJ1-3; D remains ambiguous. This CDR3 contains 14 residues. Germline CDR1 is LGHDT and CDR2 is YNNKEL (reference sequence). Trimming removed 6 bases from V and 1 base from J, with 10 bases in between. This CDR3 is CASSPQPSGNTIYS. CDR3 sequence (DNA): TGTGCCAGCAGTCCTCAGCCGTCTGGAAACACCATATATTCT.

V is TRBV5-6 and J is TRBJ1-1, with D possibly being TRBD1 (5 bases). Trimming shortened V by 3 bases and J by 1 base, and 19 bases separated the two germline ends. The CDR3 loop spans 17 amino acids. Per the germline V gene, CDR1 is SGHDT and CDR2 is YYEEEE. The chain's CDR3 is CASSSGPGFWENTEAFF. The CDR3 DNA is TGTGCCAGCAGCTCTGGTCCAGGGTTCTGGGAGAACACTGAAGCTTTCTTT.

This clonotype was detected a few times. CDR3 DNA: TGCGCCAGCACCGCCAGCGGGGGGTATACCTACAATGAGCAGTTCTTC. Translating gives CASTASGGYTYNEQFF. The chain combines TRBV10-2 with TRBJ2-1, with 9 nucleotides matching TRBD2. J lost 2 bases, V lost 7 bases, and 9 bases had no gene match. From germline, CDR1 is WSHSY and CDR2 SAAADI. The CDR3 is 16 amino acids.

This clonotype has more than one count but fewer than ten. This chain connects TRBV20-1 to TRBJ2-3, with unresolved D. Trimming pared 4 bases from V and 1 base from J, leaving 9 bases between. Germline V CDR1 and CDR2: DFQATT, SNEGSKA (reference sequence). The CDR3 has 13 amino acids. In DNA, the CDR3 is TGCAGTGCTAACCCCCCTGGCACAGATACGCAGTATTTT. Encoded protein: CSANPPGTDTQYF.

The chain recombines TRBV18 with TRBJ2-3; unclear D gene. The CDR3 covers 14 residues. Per germline, CDR1 KGHSH and CDR2 LQKENI. V lost 0 bases and J lost 5, with 9 bases in between. DNA of the CDR3: TGTGCCAGCTCACCACCGGGGTTTGGAGATACGCAGTATTTT. It encodes CASSPPGFGDTQYF.